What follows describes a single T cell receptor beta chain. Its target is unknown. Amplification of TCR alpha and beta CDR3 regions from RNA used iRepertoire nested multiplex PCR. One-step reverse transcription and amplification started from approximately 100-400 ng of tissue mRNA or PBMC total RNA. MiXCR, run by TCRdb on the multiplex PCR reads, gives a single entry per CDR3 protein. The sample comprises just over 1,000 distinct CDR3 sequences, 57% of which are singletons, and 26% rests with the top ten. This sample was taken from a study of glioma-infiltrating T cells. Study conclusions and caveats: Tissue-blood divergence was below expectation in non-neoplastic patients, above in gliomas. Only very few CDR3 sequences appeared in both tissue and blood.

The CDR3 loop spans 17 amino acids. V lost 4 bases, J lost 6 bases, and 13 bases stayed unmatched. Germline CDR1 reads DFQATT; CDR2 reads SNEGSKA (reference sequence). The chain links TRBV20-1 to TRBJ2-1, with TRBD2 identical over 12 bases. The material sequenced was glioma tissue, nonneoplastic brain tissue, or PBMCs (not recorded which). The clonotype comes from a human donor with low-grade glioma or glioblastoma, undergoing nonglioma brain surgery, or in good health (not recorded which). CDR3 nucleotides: TGCAGTGCTATAGGGAGCGAAACTAGCGGGAGGATCAATGAGCAGTTCTTC. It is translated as CSAIGSETSGRINEQFF.